Listed here is a single T cell receptor (beta chain). CDR1 SGDLS and CDR2 YYNGEE come from the germline V gene. Unmatched junction bases numbered 6, after V lost 2 bases and J lost 2 bases. This CDR3 spans 15 amino acids. Methods used by the authors: Amplified reference gene primers provided the basis for estimating nucleated cell counts. The repertoire was sequenced with immunoSEQ multiplex PCR; TCRdb's copy has only in-frame clones and lacks some. V, J and clone size reflect that table, while D and trimming were determined from the DNA. Altogether approximately 210,000 clones are present, almost 85% being singletons, with the ten largest covering less than 15%. The data belong to a study of blood T cell repertoires in COVID-19. Study details: Acute and convalescent COVID-19 samples came from the United States, Italy and Spain. PBMCs, B-cell-depleted T cells, or T cells provided the cDNA or gDNA that made up the material.

V usage is TRBV9 and J usage is TRBJ1-1, with 7 bases identical to TRBD1. Sequencing was carried out using peripheral blood. This receptor was taken from a woman in her thirties or forties with acute or convalescent COVID-19. CDR3: CASSVIEGANTEAFF. The DNA of the CDR3 is TGTGCCAGCAGCGTTATCGAGGGGGCAAACACTGAAGCTTTCTTT.